The 2 T cell receptor beta chains below all came from one sample that was sequenced in a study of T cells in Graves' hyperthyroidism and ophthalmopathy. RNA transcripts served as the template for amplifying TCR beta CDR3 regions. Carried out on the TCR CDR3, a first-round RT-PCR used the HTBI primer set. TCRdb called the multiplex PCR reads again in MiXCR, with one record for every CDR3 protein. The sample contains some 650,000 distinct CDR3 sequences, roughly 16% of which appear only once. Material: blood. Every receptor here comes from a middle-aged woman with Graves' ophthalmopathy.

This clonotype came up many times. The chain has TRBV3-1 and TRBJ1-5; D is uncertain. The CDR3 runs 15 residues. CDR1 and CDR2 (germline): LGHDT, YNNKEL (reference sequence). Between the trimmed V and J ends, which lost 1 base and 7 bases, there was a span of 14 bases. The CDR3 spells CASSQGGQAQQPQHF. DNA of the CDR3: TGTGCCAGCAGCCAAGGTGGGCAGGCTCAACAGCCCCAGCATTTT.

The table lists this clonotype with a few counts. This chain joins TRBV7-9 and TRBJ1-5; 10 nucleotides align to TRBD1. J gave up 8 bases and V 5 bases, and 9 bases lay outside the gene matches. CDR1 and CDR2 from the germline V gene are SEHNR and FQNEAQ (reference sequence). This CDR3 spans 15 amino acids. CDR3 nucleotide sequence: TGTGCCAGCAGCCCAGGACAGGGGGGCTCGGAGCCCCAGCATTTT. Encoded protein: CASSPGQGGSEPQHF.